This TCR beta chain stems from a study of T cells after yellow fever vaccination (dated by TCRdb to about 2019). About the investigation overall: Libraries from fractions with low cell numbers were prepared with the SMART-Seq v4 Ultra Low Input RNA kit. To track T-cell clones before and after primary and booster YFV17D yellow fever vaccination, bulk TCR alpha and beta repertoires were sequenced longitudinally. Two healthy male donors, one aged 18 to 30 and one aged 30 to 39 years, were included in the cohort. Bulk PBMC replicates and cell subsets were isolated from blood drawn at multiple timepoints before and after both primary and secondary immunization. Results the study describes overall, beyond this receptor: Most clones expanded after primary vaccination were re-detected after the booster (about 96% of CD4 and around 88% of CD8), suggesting broad memory maintenance. Computational filtering was needed because FACS-sorted repertoires could contain abundant contaminating clonotypes from the bulk population. Only two donors were included in the study, so the extent to which the findings can be generalized is limited. The secondary T-cell response was weaker than the primary response but faster, peaking on day 5 instead of day 15. A small share of clonotypes was detected in both CD4 and CD8 compartments, with the overlap likely arising from convergent recombination.

Taken with the paper, the label for treatment or condition translates to: live attenuated yellow fever vaccine strain. PBMCs were isolated from peripheral blood using a standard Ficoll-Paque protocol. Dynabeads CD4 and CD8 positive selection kits were used to isolate CD4 and CD8 T-cell fractions. TriZol was used to extract RNA from bulk PBMCs, from CD4 and CD8 fractions, and from dextramer-positive and dextramer-negative fractions. TCR cDNA was synthesized by 5'RACE template switching, which introduced a universal primer site and unique molecular identifiers. Priming for cDNA synthesis came from both the TCR alpha and TCR beta constant segments. Library amplification involved two PCR steps, and the second step added sample barcodes and sequencing adapters. Sequencing of libraries was done on Illumina HiSeq 2500 (2x100 bp) or NovaSeq (2x150 bp). In the paper's pipeline: MIGEC was used to demultiplex reads and collapse the reads into UMI consensus sequences, and MiXCR was used for V(D)J alignment. Vaccine-responding clonotypes were identified with edgeR using replicate PBMC samples, with FDR below 0.01 and a log2 fold change above 5 up to day 15 being required. CD4 or CD8 identity was assigned to each bulk clonotype according to whether the clonotype was present at higher abundance in the sequenced CD4 repertoire or the sequenced CD8 repertoire. TCRdb trimmed public reads at Q25 via fastp, called clones via MiXCR and kept in-frame beta chains. When rows share a CDR3 protein, they turn into one entry using the most common DNA and genes. It is TCRdb's table, rather than the study itself, that gives the V and J calls and clone size. In this sample the table shows 300,000 or so distinct CDR3 sequences, 10% to 15% of which occur a single time. Together, the top ten hold 0.4% to 0.55% of the sample.

A few counts support this clonotype. The clone's antigen remains unknown. No much larger clone is present one base from it, and per-base qualities are unavailable. This specimen was CD4+ T cells sorted from PBMCs, taken 45 days after the yellow fever booster vaccination. The sequence came from a young man who received the YFV17D yellow fever vaccine.

The CDR3 region has the sequence CASSPSLREGGAYEQYF. The sequenced DNA: TGTGCCAGCAGCCCGAGTTTGCGGGAGGGAGGGGCCTACGAGCAGTACTTC. This chain joins TRBV7-8 to TRBJ2-7; TRBD2 aligns with 9 central bases. The germline V gene yields SGHVS for CDR1 and FQNEAQ for CDR2. The CDR3 contains 17 residues, cysteine and phenylalanine counted. CDR3 DNA only is kept here, 51 bases in frame from base 1. V and J are trimmed by 5 bases and 2 bases, and the gene matches miss 13 bases of the junction.